These 10 T cell receptor beta chains share one sample of origin, sequenced in a study of blood T cell repertoires in COVID-19. The assay was immunoSEQ multiplex PCR, and TCRdb's table has in-frame clones only and misses some. The sample has 120,000 or so clones, roughly 80% seen once. The sequenced sample was peripheral blood. The origin of the receptors is a man between 45 and 60 years old with acute or convalescent COVID-19.

V usage is TRBV25-1 and J usage is TRBJ2-1; 7 bases agree with TRBD1. Germline CDR1 MGHDK, CDR2 SYGVNS. J lost 6 bases, V lost 3 bases, and 14 bases had no gene match. CDR3 length equals 17 residues. The CDR3 DNA is TGTGCCAGCAGTGATGCCCATATGACAGGGTATTTCAATGAGCAGTTCTTC. It specifies CASSDAHMTGYFNEQFF.

The chain is built from TRBV14 and TRBJ2-3, with TRBD2 identical over 10 bases. The length of the CDR3 is 17 residues. Germline lookup yields CDR1 SGHDN and CDR2 FVKESK. V lost 0 bases, J lost 5 bases, and 8 bases stayed unmatched. CDR3 nucleotide sequence: TGTGCCAGCAGCCAAGATTACAGCGGGGGGGTGAGAGATACGCAGTATTTT. Translation gives CASSQDYSGGVRDTQYF.

The gene calls are TRBV10-3 and TRBJ1-4, with D maybe TRBD1 (6 bases). This CDR3 contains 13 residues. Trimming pared 5 bases from V and 8 bases from J, leaving 12 bases between. Germline values: CDR1 ENHRY, CDR2 SYGVKD. CDR3 sequence reads: CAISNLDREKLFF. DNA for the CDR3: TGTGCCATCAGTAACTTGGACAGAGAAAAACTGTTTTTT.

The chain carries TRBV6-1 and TRBJ2-3, with 7 bases that match TRBD2. V gave up 3 bases and J gave up 10 bases; unmatched junction bases: 4. The CDR3 runs to 12 residues. Germline V gene sequence: CDR1 MNHNS, CDR2 SASEGT. CDR3 sequence (DNA): TGTGCCAGCAGTGAGCGGGGGTTAGCGCAGTATTTT. Its protein is CASSERGLAQYF.

This chain connects TRBV11-2 to TRBJ2-4, with 10 bases aligning to TRBD2. The germline V gene has CDR1 SGHAT and CDR2 FQNNGV. V lost 5 bases and J lost 7; bases outside the gene matches: 8. This CDR3 contains 15 residues. The CDR3 nucleotides read TGTGCCAGCAGCCGCAGCGGGGGGGCGTTCAACATTCAGTACTTC. This encodes CASSRSGGAFNIQYF.

This clone was detected only a few times. The rearrangement joins TRBV6-5 to TRBJ2-3, with TRBD2 matching over 7 bases. V was pared by 6 bases and J by 5 bases, with 11 bases of the junction left unmatched. CDR1 is MNHEY and CDR2 is SVGAGI in the germline V gene. The CDR3 has 15 amino acids. CDR3 coding DNA: TGTGCCAGCAGGACGGAGGGAGGGCTAAGAGATACGCAGTATTTT. As protein: CASRTEGGLRDTQYF.

Only a few counts were recorded for this clone. The chain recombines TRBV4-1 with TRBJ1-4; a weak D match, TRBD1 (6 bases). Trimming shortened V by 3 bases and J by 4 bases, and 12 bases separated the two germline ends. The CDR3 covers 15 residues. Germline V gives CDR1 MGHRA, CDR2 YSYEKL. CDR3 coding DNA: TGCGCCAGCAGCCATACAGGGTTTATTAATGAAAAACTGTTTTTT. It translates to CASSHTGFINEKLFF.

This clone has a handful of counts. The chain joins TRBV24-1 to TRBJ1-2; 7 bases map to TRBD1. CDR3 length: 16 residues. Germline-derived CDR1 and CDR2 are KGHDR and SFDVKD. J was trimmed by 7 bases and V by 0 bases; bases with no gene match: 10. This CDR3 is CATSDLRSQGNSGYTF. CDR3 nucleotides: TGTGCCACCAGTGATTTGCGATCACAGGGGAACAGTGGCTACACCTTC.

The chain couples TRBV14 to TRBJ2-7; 12 nucleotides align to TRBD2. Germline V gene data show CDR1 as SGHDN and CDR2 as FVKESK. The CDR3 contains 20 residues. V was clipped by 3 bases and J by 1 base; unmatched bases: 16. The CDR3 region is CASSHPTLGPTSGRSYEQYF. The CDR3 region has the DNA TGTGCCAGCAGCCATCCCACGTTGGGGCCGACTAGCGGGAGATCCTACGAGCAGTACTTC.

The V call is TRBV11-3, the J call TRBJ2-7; TRBD2 matches 10 bases. The CDR3 is 14 residues long. Looked up from germline, CDR1 is SGHNT and CDR2 is YENEEA. J was trimmed by 7 bases and V by 5 bases; bases with no gene match: 8. For the CDR3, the DNA is TGTGCCAGCAGCCATCTAGCGGGAGAGGGTGAGCAGTACTTC. This translates into CASSHLAGEGEQYF.